These T cell receptor beta chains were read from a single sample in a study of blood T cell repertoires in COVID-19. Data came from immunoSEQ multiplex PCR; TCRdb stores just in-frame clones and leaves some out. This table holds 95,000 to 100,000 clones, 75% to 85% found once. Sequencing used peripheral blood. The source is an elderly woman with active or convalescent COVID-19. Both conserved end residues are part of each CDR3. A D gene is named only where the DNA matches it firmly. Clone size is shown for a subset of rows, as once, few, many or a class of expanded clone.

TRBJ2-2,TRBV5-1,.,.,TGTGCCAGCAGCCCAGGCCCCGGGGAGCTGTTTTTT,CASSPGPGELFF
TRBJ2-7,TRBV5-1,.,.,TGCGCCAGCAGCTGGGGGGCGGGAGTTAGCTACGAGCAGTACTTC,CASSWGAGVSYEQYF
TRBJ2-4,TRBV3-1/TRBV3-2,.,TRBD2,TGTGCCAGCAGCCAAGATCCCGTAGCGGGGAAAAACATTCAGTACTTC,CASSQDPVAGKNIQYF
TRBJ1-2,TRBV9,.,.,TGTGCCAGCAGCGTAAGTCGGGGAGGATCGAATGGCTACACCTTC,CASSVSRGGSNGYTF
TRBJ2-7,TRBV29-1,.,.,TGCAGCGTCTTGACAGGACCATCCTACGAGCAGTACTTC,CSVLTGPSYEQYF
TRBJ2-6,TRBV5-5,.,.,TGTGCCAGCACTCAAACAACTGGGGCCAACGTCCTGACTTTC,CASTQTTGANVLTF
TRBJ1-1,TRBV6-5,.,.,TGTGCCAGCAGTTACAGGGGCCAGGGGCAAAAAACTGAAGCTTTCTTT,CASSYRGQGQKTEAFF
TRBJ2-2,TRBV7-7,once,.,TGTGCCAGCAGCCCAACACAGGGGGGGTGGCGCACCGGGGAGCTGTTTTTT,CASSPTQGGWRTGELFF
TRBJ1-4,TRBV6-2/TRBV6-3,.,TRBD1,TGTGCCAGCAGTGACAGGGGAATAACTAATGAAAAACTGTTTTTT,CASSDRGITNEKLFF
TRBJ1-5,TRBV6-5,.,.,TGTGCCAGCAGTTACGTACAGGGCAAAATCGGTTTT,CASSYVQGKIGF
TRBJ1-2,TRBV30,.,.,TGTGCCTGGAGTGTAGAGGGTAGCTATGGCTACACCTTC,CAWSVEGSYGYTF
TRBJ2-1,TRBV19,.,TRBD2,TGTGCCAGCATAAAAAACCTAGCGGGAGGGCGCCAGTTCTTC,CASIKNLAGGRQFF
TRBJ1-1,TRBV27,.,TRBD1,TGTGCCAGCAGTTTCTTGACAGGGGGCACTGAAGCTTTCTTT,CASSFLTGGTEAFF
TRBJ2-7,TRBV10-3,.,TRBD2,TGTGCCATCAGTGACGGGACTATCTACTCCTACGAGCAGTACTTC,CAISDGTIYSYEQYF
TRBJ2-7,TRBV19,few,TRBD1,TGTGCCAGTAGTACCCGGACAGGGTGGAACGAGCAGTACTTC,CASSTRTGWNEQYF
TRBJ1-6,TRBV27,.,TRBD1,TGTGCCAGCAGTTATAGACAGGGCGTCTCCTATAATTCACCCCTCCACTTT,CASSYRQGVSYNSPLHF
TRBJ1-6,TRBV7-7,.,TRBD1,TGTGCTAGCAGCTCGCTTCCGACAGGGAACCTCTATAATTCACCCCTCCACTTT,CASSSLPTGNLYNSPLHF
TRBJ2-7,TRBV5-4,.,TRBD1,TGTGCCAGCAGCAAAGGGGACAGGGGTGCCTACGAGCAGTACTTC,CASSKGDRGAYEQYF